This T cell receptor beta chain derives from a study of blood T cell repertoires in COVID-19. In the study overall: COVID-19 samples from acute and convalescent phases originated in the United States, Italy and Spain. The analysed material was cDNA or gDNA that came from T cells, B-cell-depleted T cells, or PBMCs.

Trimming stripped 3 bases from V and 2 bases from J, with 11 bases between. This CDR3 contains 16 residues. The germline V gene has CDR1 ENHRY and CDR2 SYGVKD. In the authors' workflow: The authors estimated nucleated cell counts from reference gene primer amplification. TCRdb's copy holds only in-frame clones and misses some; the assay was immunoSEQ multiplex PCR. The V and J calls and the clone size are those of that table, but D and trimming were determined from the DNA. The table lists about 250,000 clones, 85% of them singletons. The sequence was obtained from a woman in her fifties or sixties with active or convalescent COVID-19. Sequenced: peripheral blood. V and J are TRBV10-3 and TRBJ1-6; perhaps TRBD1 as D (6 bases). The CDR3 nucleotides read TGTGCCATCAGTGATGACAGGAATCCCTATAATTCACCCCTCCACTTT. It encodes CAISDDRNPYNSPLHF.